The 24 T cell receptor beta chains listed next were all sequenced from one sample in a study of blood T cell repertoires in COVID-19. Sequenced by immunoSEQ multiplex PCR; TCRdb stores in-frame clones only, minus some. The profile shows some 200,000 clones, about 80% of them singletons. Material: PBMCs or T cells enriched from blood (not recorded which). These receptors originate from a woman aged 35 to 49 with acute COVID-19.

This chain uses TRBV9 with TRBJ2-7; TRBD2 matches 12 bases. Germline-derived CDR1 and CDR2 are SGDLS and YYNGEE. Trimming took 4 bases from V and 0 from J; bases not matched to a gene: 11. This CDR3 comprises 18 residues. CDR3 amino acids: CASSPAGTSGSTSYEQYF. CDR3 sequence (DNA): TGTGCCAGCAGCCCCGCAGGGACTAGCGGGTCCACCTCCTACGAGCAGTACTTC.

V gene TRBV28 combines with J gene TRBJ1-1; no definite D call. The V and J ends lost 6 bases and 4 bases respectively, with 15 bases between them. CDR3 length: 14 amino acids. Germline loops: CDR1 MDHEN, CDR2 SYDVKM. The CDR3 loop reads CASSPGGSFTEAFF. DNA of the CDR3: TGTGCCAGCAGCCCAGGAGGGTCTTTCACTGAAGCTTTCTTT.

The CDR3 region has the DNA TGCGCCAGCAGCCAAGGGCCTCCGGGGGGTTCCTACAATGAGCAGTTCTTC. Encoded protein: CASSQGPPGGSYNEQFF. The chain couples TRBV4-3 to TRBJ2-1, with TRBD2 matching 7 bases. Germline assignment: CDR1 LGHNA and CDR2 YSLEER. The CDR3 length is 17 residues. Trimming removed 1 base from V and 1 base from J; junction bases left unmatched: 7.

This clone turned up a few times. The chain joins TRBV19 to TRBJ1-4; TRBD1 is a possible D gene (5 bases). The CDR3 runs 15 residues. CDR1 is LNHDA and CDR2 is SQIVND in the germline V gene (reference sequence). V lost 4 bases to trimming and J lost 8 bases, with 17 bases between them. The CDR3 loop reads CASSSATGTSEKLFF. CDR3 coding DNA: TGTGCCAGTAGTAGTGCTACAGGCACGTCGGAAAAACTGTTTTTT.

The chain links TRBV11-2 to TRBJ2-3; 12 nucleotides match TRBD2. This CDR3 is built from 17 residues. Germline assignment: CDR1 SGHAT and CDR2 FQNNGV. Trimming took 3 bases from V and 4 from J; bases not matched to a gene: 8. CDR3 sequence (DNA): TGTGCCAGCAGCTTCGTTTCTAGCGGGAGGGTGTCAGATACGCAGTATTTT. Translated, it gives CASSFVSSGRVSDTQYF.

This clone has more than one count but fewer than ten. V is TRBV3-1 (or the pseudogene TRBV3-2) and J is TRBJ2-2; possibly TRBD2 for D (5 bases). Germline V gene lookup returns CDR1 LGHDT and CDR2 YNNKEL (reference sequence). CDR3 length: 17 residues. Trimming took off 0 bases at V and 0 bases at J, with 11 bases between the two ends. The CDR3 here is CASSQEERSANTGELFF. The CDR3 DNA follows: TGTGCCAGCAGCCAAGAGGAGCGGAGCGCGAACACCGGGGAGCTGTTTTTT.

Comments on this clone: The germline gene is not matched at one end of the junction; a read error may be the cause. The rearrangement links TRBV24-1 to TRBJ1-3; D gene unclear. The CDR3 has 12 amino acids. Germline V CDR1 and CDR2: KGHDR, SFDVKD. In nucleotides, the CDR3 is TGTGCCACCAGTGATTTAGCGGGCGCAGTCGCATTT. Protein product: CATSDLAGAVAF.

The chain employs TRBV2 and TRBJ2-2, with TRBD2 matching 16 bases. With V trimmed by 5 bases and J by 4 bases, 10 bases remained unmatched. The CDR3 is 19 residues long. The germline CDR1 and CDR2 sequences are SNHLY and FYNNEI. CDR3 DNA: TGTGCCAGCAGTTCTACCGGGACTAGCGGGAGGGTTTCCACCGGGGAGCTGTTTTTT. This sequence encodes CASSSTGTSGRVSTGELFF.

The chain combines TRBV24-1 with TRBJ2-1, with TRBD2 matching over 8 bases. Germline assignment: CDR1 KGHDR and CDR2 SFDVKD. After removal of 3 bases from V and 15 bases from J, the junction contained 9 bases not matched to a gene. The CDR3 runs to 13 residues. CDR3 DNA: TGTGCCACCAGTGATGAACGCGGGAGGCTTGGGTTCTTC. Protein product: CATSDERGRLGFF.

The chain carries TRBV2 and TRBJ2-7; possible D gene TRBD1, 5 bases. Germline-derived CDR1 and CDR2 are SNHLY and FYNNEI. V was pared by 7 bases and J by 2 bases, with 12 bases between. The CDR3 extends over 13 amino acids. The CDR3 sequence: CASNFDSAYEQYF. Here the CDR3 DNA reads TGTGCCAGCAATTTTGACAGCGCCTACGAGCAGTACTTC.

The genes are TRBV18 and TRBJ1-6; D uncertain. The CDR3 extends over 13 amino acids. V was pared by 1 base and J by 10 bases, with 8 bases between. CDR1 is KGHSH and CDR2 is LQKENI in the germline V gene. The CDR3 here is CASSPLDRSPLHF. CDR3 in DNA: TGTGCCAGCTCACCACTAGATCGATCACCCCTCCACTTT. The full variable domain, completed using reference TRBV18 and TRBJ1-6, is NAGVMQNPRHLVRRRGQEARLRCSPMKGHSHVYWYRQLPEEGLKFMVYLQKENIIDESGMPKERFSAEFPKEGPSILRIQQVVRGDSAAYFCASSPLDRSPLHFGNGTRLTVT.

This rearrangement joins TRBV29-1 to TRBJ1-2; 8 nucleotides line up with TRBD1. V gave up 4 bases and J gave up 7 bases; unmatched junction bases: 5. This CDR3 comprises 12 residues. The germline V gene has CDR1 SQVTM and CDR2 ANQGSEA. In DNA form, the CDR3 reads TGCAGCGTTGGGGACAGGACCTTTGGCTACACCTTC. Its translation is CSVGDRTFGYTF.

The V call is TRBV6-5, the J call TRBJ2-4; possibly TRBD2 for D (5 bases). The CDR3 has 15 residues. Trimming removed 0 bases from V and 2 bases from J, with 8 bases in between. CDR1 is MNHEY and CDR2 is SVGAGI in the germline V gene. Here the CDR3 reads CASSYSGGPKNIQYF. The CDR3 DNA follows: TGTGCCAGCAGTTACTCGGGCGGGCCCAAAAACATTCAGTACTTC.

The chain has TRBV5-4 and TRBJ1-6; D is perhaps TRBD1 (5 bases). From germline, CDR1 is SGHNT and CDR2 YYREEE (reference sequence). The CDR3 contains 15 residues. The V and J ends lost 0 bases and 5 bases respectively, with 9 bases between them. CDR3 residues: CASSLGQQNNSPLHF. For the CDR3, the DNA is TGTGCCAGCAGCTTGGGACAGCAGAATAATTCACCCCTCCACTTT.

The gene calls are TRBV9 and TRBJ2-7; D unclear. Trimming removed 0 bases from V and 3 bases from J, with 10 bases in between. Germline CDR1 is SGDLS and CDR2 is YYNGEE. This CDR3 has 14 residues. The CDR3 DNA reads TGTGCCAGCAGCGTAGACAGTGCGAGCTACGAGCAGTACTTC. It is translated as CASSVDSASYEQYF.

This chain's CDR3 is CASSIVGRDTQYF. CDR3 nucleotide sequence: TGTGCCAGTAGTATAGTTGGGAGAGATACGCAGTATTTT. The V and J genes are TRBV19 and TRBJ2-3; a possible D gene is TRBD2 (5 bases). This CDR3 region has 13 residues. Germline V CDR1 and CDR2: LNHDA, SQIVND (reference sequence). Deletions cut 1 base from V and 5 bases from J, with 7 bases between.

V usage is TRBV7-9 and J usage is TRBJ2-3; 7 positions agree with TRBD2. Germline V lookup: CDR1 SEHNR, CDR2 FQNEAQ (reference sequence). With V trimmed by 3 bases and J by 2 bases, 2 bases remained unmatched. The length of the CDR3 is 14 residues. CDR3 nucleotide sequence: TGTGCCAGCAGCTTCCGGGACTACACAGATACGCAGTATTTT. Translated: CASSFRDYTDTQYF.

This chain links TRBV4-1 with TRBJ1-5; the D is unclear. The germline V gene has CDR1 MGHRA and CDR2 YSYEKL. Trimming shortened V by 1 base and J by 4 bases, and 20 bases separated the two germline ends. CDR3 length: 18 residues. The CDR3 sequence is CASSQAQVGGGLNQPQHF. The DNA for the CDR3 is TGCGCCAGCAGCCAAGCGCAGGTCGGAGGAGGGCTAAATCAGCCCCAGCATTTT.

This clone occurred a few times. The chain carries TRBV2 and TRBJ2-3; no clear D gene. The CDR3 has 10 amino acids. The germline CDR1 and CDR2 sequences are SNHLY and FYNNEI. Trimming cost V 11 bases and J 6 bases, with 9 bases left between them. The CDR3 spells CAALWDTQYF. The CDR3, as DNA: TGTGCCGCACTGTGGGATACGCAGTATTTT. The full variable domain, completed using reference TRBV2 and TRBJ2-3, is EPEVTQTPSHQVTQMGQEVILRCVPISNHLYFYWYRQILGQKVEFLVSFYNNEISEKSEIFDDQFSVERPDGSNFTLKIRSTKLEDSAMYFCAALWDTQYFGPGTRLTVL.

This clone was seen repeatedly, ten times or more. The rearrangement joins TRBV10-1 to TRBJ1-2; 10 bases fit TRBD1. The trim removed 2 bases at V and 4 bases at J, leaving 13 bases unmatched. CDR3 size: 18 residues. Germline assignment: CDR1 WNHNN and CDR2 SYGVQD (reference sequence). The CDR3 reads CASSEGGPGTGECYGYTF. The CDR3 DNA follows: TGCGCCAGCAGTGAGGGCGGACCCGGGACAGGGGAATGCTATGGCTACACCTTC.

V is TRBV19 and J is TRBJ1-2; no clear D gene. V lost 7 bases, J lost 0 bases, and 9 bases lay in between. The CDR3 contains 13 residues. The germline gives CDR1 LNHDA, CDR2 SQIVND (reference sequence). The DNA of the CDR3 is TGTGCCAGTACCCTATATCCTAACTATGGCTACACCTTC. This gives the protein CASTLYPNYGYTF.

The chain recombines TRBV18 with TRBJ1-1; D not certain. The CDR3 contains 15 residues. Germline assignment: CDR1 KGHSH and CDR2 LQKENI. The V gene lost 0 bases and the J gene lost 5 bases, with 13 bases spanning the gap. CDR3 coding DNA: TGTGCCAGCTCACCACCAGCAAAAGGGAGGACTGAAGCTTTCTTT. Translated, it gives CASSPPAKGRTEAFF.

The genes are TRBV30 and TRBJ1-2, with D hard to call. This CDR3 region has 14 residues. Germline CDR1 GTSNPN, CDR2 SVGIG (reference sequence). With 1 base removed from V and 1 base from J, the gap between germline ends came to 10 bases. CDR3 in DNA: TGTGCCTGGAGTGAAAGAGGGTATAACTATGGCTACACCTTC. This encodes CAWSERGYNYGYTF. Full variable domain (rest looked up from reference TRBV30 and TRBJ1-2): SQTIHQWPATLVQPVGSPLSLECTVEGTSNPNLYWYRQAAGRGLQLLFYSVGIGQISSEVPQNLSASRPQDRQFILSSKKLLLSDSGFYLCAWSERGYNYGYTFGSGTRLTVV.

The rearrangement uses TRBV2 and TRBJ1-5; 8 nucleotides match TRBD1. V shed 7 bases, J shed 6 bases, and the junction held 8 bases outside the gene matches. There are 14 residues in the CDR3. In germline, CDR1 is SNHLY, CDR2 FYNNEI. As DNA, the CDR3 is TGTGCCAGCAATTTGGACAGGGCTCGTCAGCCCCAGCATTTT. Translated: CASNLDRARQPQHF.